This passage covers 14 T cell receptor beta chains from one sample sequenced in a study of vaccination effects on CD4 cells after COVID-19. Their cognate antigens are unknown. Sequencing followed a ViraFEST assay step that expanded antigen-specific CD4+ T cells with viral peptide pools. Cultured cells yielded isolated CD4+ T cells after about ten days. The individual was infected with SARS-CoV-2 between March and December 2020, as confirmed by PCR. Assay: immunoSEQ multiplex PCR; the TCRdb copy retains only in-frame clones and omits some. This sample has more than 35,000 clones, with about three quarters found just once. The sequences come from CD4+ T cells from PBMCs cultured with HCoV-NL63 spike peptides, collected before COVID-19 vaccination. The origin of the receptors is a human donor who had a prior SARS-CoV-2 infection.

Notes on this clone: The sample holds other DNA sequences that translate to the same CDR3. This chain connects TRBV7-9 to TRBJ2-1, with D possibly being TRBD2 (6 bases). The CDR3 spans 16 residues. V was clipped by 2 bases and J by 1 base, with 12 bases between them. Germline V gene lookup returns CDR1 SEHNR and CDR2 FQNEAQ (reference sequence). The CDR3 here is CASSLSLAGSYNEQFF. CDR3 bases: TGTGCCAGCAGCTTATCCCTCGCGGGGTCCTACAATGAGCAGTTCTTC.

This clone was observed a single time. The chain is built from TRBV5-1 and TRBJ2-5; possibly TRBD2 for D (5 bases). V gave up 0 bases and J gave up 0 bases, with 6 bases separating them. Per the germline V gene, CDR1 is SGHRS and CDR2 is YFSETQ. CDR3 length: 14 amino acids. The CDR3 DNA sequence: TGCGCCAGCAGCTTGGGAGGGAACCAAGAGACCCAGTACTTC. Amino acids: CASSLGGNQETQYF.

The chain recombines TRBV11-2 with TRBJ2-7, with D maybe TRBD2 (5 bases). The length of the CDR3 is 14 residues. Germline assignment: CDR1 SGHAT and CDR2 FQNNGV. V was shortened by 2 bases and J by 3 bases, with 11 bases between the two germline ends. The CDR3 DNA reads as TGTGCCAGCAGCTTATTCAGCGGCAACTACGAGCAGTACTTC. Its protein is CASSLFSGNYEQYF.

The J gene is TRBJ2-1, the V gene TRBV18; TRBD2 agrees at 8 bases. Losses at the gene ends were 2 bases for V and 4 bases for J; bases not matched to a gene: 7. Germline V gene lookup returns CDR1 KGHSH and CDR2 LQKENI. This CDR3 contains 16 residues. The CDR3: CASSPALAGSYNEQFF. DNA of the CDR3: TGTGCCAGCTCACCAGCCCTAGCGGGCTCATACAATGAGCAGTTCTTC.

There are a few counts of this clone. The chain combines TRBV18 with TRBJ2-3; D tentatively reads TRBD1 or TRBD2 (5 bases each). Germline V gene sequence: CDR1 KGHSH, CDR2 LQKENI. This CDR3 contains 15 residues. Trimming removed 3 bases at V and 2 bases at J, with 12 bases between. CDR3 sequence (DNA): TGTGCCAGCTCACCTTTCGGGACGTTCACAGATACGCAGTATTTT. This sequence encodes CASSPFGTFTDTQYF.

This clone has a handful of counts. The chain carries TRBV3-1 (or the pseudogene TRBV3-2) and TRBJ2-1; D gene unclear. The CDR3 totals 16 residues. Germline V gene lookup returns CDR1 LGHDT and CDR2 YNNKEL (reference sequence). Between the trimmed V and J ends, which lost 3 bases and 9 bases, there was a span of 21 bases. The CDR3 loop reads CASSHFGAGKTSEQFF. CDR3 DNA sequence: TGTGCCAGCAGCCATTTCGGAGCTGGGAAGACGAGTGAGCAGTTCTTC.

The chain has TRBV10-1 and TRBJ1-3; possible D gene TRBD1, 6 bases. Trimming stripped 8 bases from V and 0 bases from J, with 23 bases between. The CDR3 spans 18 residues. Germline-derived CDR1 and CDR2 are WNHNN and SYGVQD (reference sequence). The CDR3 spells CASATGHMLQSSGNTIYF. CDR3 coding DNA: TGCGCCAGCGCGACAGGCCACATGCTGCAAAGCTCTGGAAACACCATATATTTT.

This clone was seen a few times. This chain uses TRBV25-1 with TRBJ1-5; D perhaps matches TRBD1 (5 bases). Per the germline V gene, CDR1 is MGHDK and CDR2 is SYGVNS. Trimming removed 1 base from V and 5 bases from J, with 9 bases in between. The CDR3 runs to 14 residues. For the CDR3, the DNA is TGTGCCAGCAGTGAATCAGGAGGGGATCAGCCCCAGCATTTT. It encodes CASSESGGDQPQHF.

This clone was recorded only once. The chain uses TRBV4-1 and TRBJ2-7, with TRBD2 as a possible D gene (6 bases). In germline, CDR1 is MGHRA, CDR2 YSYEKL. Trimming pared 3 bases from V and 0 bases from J, leaving 6 bases between. CDR3 size: 13 residues. CDR3 region: CASSHGSSYEQYF. In DNA, the CDR3 is TGCGCCAGCAGCCACGGGAGCTCCTACGAGCAGTACTTC.

V is TRBV2 and J is TRBJ1-6, with 11 bases lining up with TRBD1. V lost 8 bases, J lost 10 bases, and 1 base stayed unmatched. CDR1 SNHLY and CDR2 FYNNEI come from the germline V gene. This CDR3 comprises 12 residues. CDR3 nucleotides: TGTGCCAGCGGGACAGGGGGATCACCCCTCCACTTT. It codes for CASGTGGSPLHF.

This rearrangement joins TRBV27 to TRBJ2-7, with D perhaps TRBD1 (6 bases). The germline V gene encodes CDR1 MNHEY and CDR2 SMNVEV (reference sequence). V lost 5 bases and J 5 bases, leaving 13 bases between the germline ends. CDR3 length equals 13 residues. DNA of the CDR3: TGTGCCAGCAGTCCCCACCGGACAGACGAGCAGTACTTC. Protein product: CASSPHRTDEQYF.

This clone appeared a few times. The J gene is TRBJ2-7, the V gene TRBV19; perhaps TRBD1 as D (5 bases). V lost 6 bases and J 1 base, leaving 16 bases between the germline ends. The CDR3 extends over 15 amino acids. From germline, CDR1 is LNHDA and CDR2 SQIVND (reference sequence). The CDR3 bases are TGTGCCAGTAGCGTGACAGCGACACTTTCCTACGAGCAGTACTTC. Amino acid sequence: CASSVTATLSYEQYF.

This chain uses TRBV25-1 with TRBJ2-7; D gene ambiguous. V lost 2 bases, J lost 2 bases, and 13 bases lay in between. CDR1 is MGHDK, CDR2 SYGVNS, per germline. CDR3 length equals 15 residues. CDR3 loop: CASSEGPTGAYEQYF. CDR3 coding DNA: TGTGCCAGCAGTGAAGGCCCCACGGGCGCCTACGAGCAGTACTTC.

The V gene is TRBV20-1, the J gene TRBJ1-2, with TRBD1 matching over 7 bases. The CDR3 loop spans 15 amino acids. Germline V CDR1 and CDR2: DFQATT, SNEGSKA (reference sequence). V gave up 3 bases and J gave up 5 bases; unmatched junction bases: 12. The CDR3 protein is CSASSDRPYNYGYTF. The DNA for the CDR3 is TGCAGTGCTAGTTCGGACAGGCCATATAATTATGGCTACACCTTC.